The subject of this entry is one T cell receptor beta chain. Its antigen is undetermined. The CDR3 contains 14 residues. Germline CDR1 reads SNHLY; CDR2 reads FYNNEI. After removal of 7 bases from V and 7 bases from J, the junction contained 6 bases not matched to a gene. Unique molecular identifiers were incorporated during preparation of the TCRbeta library. TCRdb reanalysed the PCR reads using MiXCR and keeps one entry per CDR3 protein. The profile shows 700,000 or so distinct CDR3 sequences, approximately 14% of them singletons. This specimen belongs to a study of T-cell reconstitution after alpha-beta-depleted transplantation in children. Study results and caveats: Several hundred graft clones that had expanded were reportedly the source of alpha-beta T cells about two months after transplant. Some patients' high day-60 TCRbeta diversity was traced to surviving recipient T cells and thymic progenitors.

Here the sequenced sample was PBMCs, taken before TCRalphabeta/CD19-depleted stem cell transplant. The J gene is TRBJ1-4, the V gene TRBV2; 10 nucleotides line up with TRBD1. The sequence came from a girl under 10 years old with congenital amegakaryocytic thrombocytopenia, due to receive a stem cell transplant. The CDR3 DNA is TGTGCCAGCACCGAGGACAGGGGGGGTGAAAAACTGTTTTTT. Encoded protein: CASTEDRGGEKLFF.